The next 22 T cell receptor beta chains were all read from a single sample in a study of shared clonotypes between healthy human individuals. Sequenced by immunoSEQ multiplex PCR; TCRdb stores in-frame clones only, minus some. The sample records about 2.3 million clones, 93% being singletons. Material: naive CD4+ T cells from PBMCs. Subset in this sample: CD45RA+ positively selected. These receptors were collected from a man in his late teens or twenties in good health. Some clones in this sample may be carry-over from other donors' samples.

V usage is TRBV5-6 and J usage is TRBJ2-5; D might be TRBD2 (5 bases). V was shortened by 2 bases and J by 4 bases, with 9 bases between the two germline ends. The CDR3 has 13 amino acids. Germline V gene data show CDR1 as SGHDT and CDR2 as YYEEEE. The CDR3 reads CASSLSGGETQYF. CDR3 coding DNA: TGTGCCAGCAGCTTAAGCGGAGGAGAGACCCAGTACTTC. The variable domain in full, with the rest retrieved from reference TRBV5-6 and TRBJ2-5, is DAGVTQSPTHLIKTRGQQVTLRCSPKSGHDTVSWYQQALGQGPQFIFQYYEEEERQRGNFPDRFSGHQFPNYSSELNVNALLLGDSALYLCASSLSGGETQYFGPGTRLLVL.

This chain links TRBV29-1 with TRBJ2-2; the D is unclear. This CDR3 has 14 residues. Trimming pared 6 bases from V and 0 bases from J, leaving 11 bases between. In germline, CDR1 is SQVTM, CDR2 ANQGSEA. CDR3 sequence: CSVLRTANTGELFF. In DNA form, the CDR3 reads TGCAGCGTGCTCCGGACGGCGAACACCGGGGAGCTGTTTTTT.

About this clone itself: Other DNA sequences from this sample encode an identical CDR3 as well. The gene calls are TRBV5-1 and TRBJ2-2, with D perhaps matching TRBD1 (5 bases). The germline V gene encodes CDR1 SGHRS and CDR2 YFSETQ. Trimming shortened V by 0 bases and J by 6 bases, and 6 bases separated the two germline ends. The CDR3 has 13 residues. The CDR3 nucleotides read TGCGCCAGCAGCTTGGGGGGCGCCGGGGAGCTGTTTTTT. Translating gives CASSLGGAGELFF. The variable domain in full, with the rest retrieved from reference TRBV5-1 and TRBJ2-2, is KAGVTQTPRYLIKTRGQQVTLSCSPISGHRSVSWYQQTPGQGLQFLFEYFSETQRNKGNFPGRFSGRQFSNSRSEMNVSTLELGDSALYLCASSLGGAGELFFGEGSRLTVL.

V gene TRBV10-3 combines with J gene TRBJ2-3; perhaps TRBD2 as D (5 bases). The CDR3 is 13 residues long. Germline CDR1 is ENHRY and CDR2 is SYGVKD. The V end lost 2 bases, the J end lost 7 bases, and 10 bases lay between the germline ends. CDR3 DNA: TGTGCCATCAGTGAGCCGTGGACTTATACGCAGTATTTT. This gives the protein CAISEPWTYTQYF.

The chain has TRBV25-1 and TRBJ2-1, with 12 bases matching TRBD2. The CDR3 totals 13 residues. After removal of 7 bases from V and 12 bases from J, the junction contained 7 bases not matched to a gene. CDR1 is MGHDK and CDR2 is SYGVNS in the germline V gene. The DNA of the CDR3 is TGTGCCAGCAACCTAGCGGGAGGGAGAGGGCAGTTCTTC. Protein sequence: CASNLAGGRGQFF.

The CDR3 nucleotides read TGCGCCAGCAGCACCCTCCCTAACAATCAGCCCCAGCATTTT. Translated: CASSTLPNNQPQHF. The chain uses TRBV5-1 and TRBJ1-5, with D unresolved. The ends were cut back, 4 bases at V and 3 bases at J, with 11 bases in the middle. Germline V gene lookup returns CDR1 SGHRS and CDR2 YFSETQ. There are 14 residues in the CDR3.

This clone was recorded only once. The V gene is TRBV18, the J gene TRBJ2-3, with D possibly called TRBD1 or TRBD2 (5 bases each). V lost 2 bases, J lost 6 bases, and 12 bases lay in between. Germline-derived CDR1 and CDR2 are KGHSH and LQKENI. CDR3 length: 14 residues. The CDR3 reads CASSPLGTVDTQYF. Written as DNA, the CDR3 is TGTGCCAGCTCACCATTAGGGACCGTGGATACGCAGTATTTT.

This clone was recorded a few times. Other nucleotide sequences from this sample produce the same CDR3. The chain carries TRBV7-9 and TRBJ1-5, with D unresolved. The germline gives CDR1 SEHNR, CDR2 FQNEAQ (reference sequence). V dropped 5 bases and J dropped 0 bases, with 2 bases sitting between them. The CDR3 is made up of 12 amino acids. CDR3 sequence reads: CASSPSNQPQHF. The DNA of the CDR3 is TGTGCCAGCAGCCCTAGCAATCAGCCCCAGCATTTT.

Turning to this clone: Other DNA sequences in this sample translate to the same CDR3. The V and J genes are TRBV19 and TRBJ1-5, with D unresolved. There are 14 residues in the CDR3. Trimming cost V 3 bases and J 0 bases, with 6 bases left between them. Per the germline V gene, CDR1 is LNHDA and CDR2 is SQIVND (reference sequence). This CDR3 is CASSIGSSNQPQHF. CDR3 sequence (DNA): TGTGCCAGTAGTATTGGCAGTAGCAATCAGCCCCAGCATTTT.

The count of this clone is one. This chain connects TRBV28 to TRBJ2-1; D possibly corresponds to TRBD1 (5 bases). The CDR3 is made up of 14 amino acids. CDR1 is MDHEN, CDR2 SYDVKM, per germline. Trimming took 7 bases from V and 12 from J, leaving 22 bases between them. In DNA, the CDR3 is TGTGCCAGCACTAGTCGATACGGTGGCACAGGGCAGTTCTTC. This encodes CASTSRYGGTGQFF.

The rearrangement joins TRBV28 to TRBJ2-7; unclear D gene. The V gene lost 10 bases and the J gene lost 6 bases, with 16 bases spanning the gap. Germline assignment: CDR1 MDHEN and CDR2 SYDVKM. The CDR3 sequence is 12 residues long. The CDR3 coding sequence is TGTGCCATCACTTCGGTGGGATCCGAGCAGTACTTC. Translated, it gives CAITSVGSEQYF.

The chain uses TRBV28 and TRBJ1-2; TRBD1 matches at 9 bases. Germline lookup yields CDR1 MDHEN and CDR2 SYDVKM. This CDR3 has 16 residues. V lost 5 bases and J lost 6; bases outside the gene matches: 13. This CDR3 is CASSLLQGARGHGYTF. CDR3 DNA: TGTGCCAGCAGTCTGTTACAGGGGGCGAGGGGACATGGCTACACCTTC.

This chain joins TRBV28 and TRBJ1-5; weak D call: TRBD1 (6 bases). CDR3 length: 12 amino acids. Trimming removed 6 bases from V and 11 bases from J, with 14 bases in between. Looked up from germline, CDR1 is MDHEN and CDR2 is SYDVKM. This CDR3 is CASRPQGTAQHF. CDR3 sequence (DNA): TGTGCCAGCAGGCCACAGGGTACAGCCCAGCATTTT.

This CDR3 is CASWGGGDGNTIYF. The CDR3 DNA reads TGCGCCAGCTGGGGCGGGGGCGATGGAAACACCATATATTTT. This chain connects TRBV5-1 to TRBJ1-3; possible D gene TRBD1, 6 bases. The CDR3 totals 14 residues. In germline, CDR1 is SGHRS, CDR2 YFSETQ. V gave up 7 bases and J gave up 3 bases, with 14 bases separating them.

This chain joins TRBV10-3 and TRBJ2-3; possibly TRBD1 for D (6 bases). Germline CDR1 ENHRY, CDR2 SYGVKD. V was trimmed by 11 bases and J by 8 bases, leaving 23 bases between them. The CDR3 has 14 residues. The CDR3 reads CAARGDQGSGTQYF. CDR3 nucleotides: TGTGCCGCGCGTGGGGACCAGGGGTCAGGTACGCAGTATTTT.

The V call is TRBV18, the J call TRBJ1-2, with a tentative D call TRBD1 (6 bases). The CDR3 contains 15 residues. The V gene lost 0 bases and the J gene lost 3 bases, with 11 bases spanning the gap. Germline V gives CDR1 KGHSH, CDR2 LQKENI. CDR3 loop: CASSPPSGQHYGYTF. CDR3 sequence (DNA): TGTGCCAGCTCACCACCATCCGGACAGCACTATGGCTACACCTTC.

J is TRBJ2-7 and V is TRBV6-4; D gene uncertain. The germline V gene encodes CDR1 MRHNA and CDR2 SNTAGT. Deletions cut 10 bases from V and 5 bases from J, with 18 bases between. This CDR3 comprises 13 residues. The CDR3 protein is CAINFEGPHEQYF. CDR3 DNA: TGTGCCATAAACTTCGAAGGGCCCCACGAGCAGTACTTC.

This clone was seen a single time. The chain combines TRBV6-5 with TRBJ1-2; D call uncertain. This CDR3 region has 13 residues. V was shortened by 0 bases and J by 6 bases, with 8 bases between the two germline ends. The germline gives CDR1 MNHEY, CDR2 SVGAGI. The CDR3 DNA reads TGTGCCAGCAGTTACTCGACGGATCATGGCTACACCTTC. This translates into CASSYSTDHGYTF.

This chain links TRBV28 with TRBJ1-5, with a possible D match to TRBD1 (5 bases). Trimming pared 4 bases from V and 7 bases from J, leaving 14 bases between. The CDR3 sequence is 14 residues long. Germline V lookup: CDR1 MDHEN, CDR2 SYDVKM. The CDR3 spells CASSSGSGEQPQHF. The CDR3 DNA follows: TGTGCCAGCAGTTCGGGATCGGGGGAACAGCCCCAGCATTTT.

This CDR3 reads CASSPTGRVQPQHF. The DNA of the CDR3 is TGTGCCAGCAGTCCGACAGGAAGGGTTCAGCCCCAGCATTTT. This chain links TRBV6-5 with TRBJ1-5, with TRBD1 as a possible D gene (6 bases). CDR1 is MNHEY and CDR2 is SVGAGI in the germline V gene. CDR3 length: 14 residues. Trimming took off 5 bases at V and 6 bases at J, with 14 bases between the two ends.

The CDR3 DNA sequence: TGTGCCACCAGCAGAGCCCCCGGGACAGGGGGCGGCTACACCTTC. Residues: CATSRAPGTGGGYTF. The J gene is TRBJ1-2, the V gene TRBV15, with 12 bases that match TRBD1. V lost 1 base to trimming and J lost 8 bases; unmatched junction nucleotides: 5. CDR1 and CDR2 (germline): LNHNV, YYDKDF (reference sequence). The CDR3 has 15 residues.

With respect to this clone: The same CDR3 arises from other DNA sequences in this sample as well. This chain connects TRBV2 to TRBJ2-7, with D hard to call. Germline assignment: CDR1 SNHLY and CDR2 FYNNEI. The ends were cut back, 3 bases at V and 6 bases at J, with 6 bases in the middle. CDR3 length: 11 residues. CDR3 region: CASSEALEQYF. The CDR3 bases are TGTGCCAGCAGTGAGGCTCTCGAGCAGTACTTC. The complete variable domain, with remaining parts taken from reference TRBV2 and TRBJ2-7, reads EPEVTQTPSHQVTQMGQEVILRCVPISNHLYFYWYRQILGQKVEFLVSFYNNEISEKSEIFDDQFSVERPDGSNFTLKIRSTKLEDSAMYFCASSEALEQYFGPGTRLTVT.